This TCR beta chain was recorded in a study of blood T cell repertoires in COVID-19. As originally analysed: It was from reference gene primer amplification that nucleated cell counts were estimated. The method was immunoSEQ multiplex PCR; TCRdb's version includes in-frame clones alone and lacks a portion of them. That table is the source of V, J and clone size, and D and trimming were worked out from the DNA. This sample has a few hundred thousand clones, with around nine tenths found just once. The CDR3 consists of 15 residues. Germline CDR1 reads LNHDA; CDR2 reads SQIVND (reference sequence). V was clipped by 9 bases and J by 2 bases; unmatched bases: 8. Ages ranged from roughly 18 to 100 years, with residence in more than 20 US areas. Cohort placement rested on clinical history that participants reported themselves.

The specimen was PBMCs or T cells enriched from blood (not recorded which). This clonotype was obtained from a woman between 25 and 40 years old who had recovered from COVID-19. This chain joins TRBV19 and TRBJ2-3, with 10 nucleotides matching TRBD2. The DNA for the CDR3 is TGTGCCAGCCAAACTAGCGGGAAGCACACAGATACGCAGTATTTT. Protein product: CASQTSGKHTDTQYF.